Below are 24 T cell receptor beta chains sequenced from a single sample in a study of shared clonotypes between healthy human individuals. TCRdb keeps only in-frame clones here, not all; method: immunoSEQ multiplex PCR. The table has a few hundred thousand clones, around 95% seen once; the top ten hold about 0.11%. Naivety among CD8 cells was defined by CD45RO negativity and positive CCR7 selection, thereby excluding terminally differentiated effector memory CD45RA+ cells. Input material: naive CD8+ T cells sorted from blood. The receptors shown here come from a woman aged 25 to 45 in good health.

The sample holds one count of this clone. The J gene is TRBJ1-5, the V gene TRBV27, with no clear D. The CDR3 runs 13 residues. V shed 5 bases and J shed 6 bases, with 11 bases lying between them. From germline, CDR1 is MNHEY and CDR2 SMNVEV (reference sequence). In nucleotides, the CDR3 is TGTGCCAGCAGTACGGACGGCGGTCAGCCCCAGCATTTT. It yields the protein CASSTDGGQPQHF.

The CDR3 DNA sequence: TGTGCCAGCAGCCGGGACACAGGGGCCTACTACGAGCAGTACTTC. Its translation: CASSRDTGAYYEQYF. This rearrangement joins TRBV14 to TRBJ2-7, with 7 bases lining up with TRBD1. V trimming: 4 bases; J trimming: 3 bases; junction bases outside the gene matches: 9. The CDR3 spans 15 residues. CDR1 SGHDN and CDR2 FVKESK come from the germline V gene.

The chain has TRBV27 and TRBJ2-1; TRBD2 matches 14 bases. V lost 0 bases and J lost 10; bases outside the gene matches: 2. CDR3 length: 15 amino acids. Germline V gene data show CDR1 as MNHEY and CDR2 as SMNVEV (reference sequence). CDR3 loop: CASSLSGLAGGEQFF. The CDR3 bases are TGTGCCAGCAGTTTATCCGGACTAGCGGGAGGCGAGCAGTTCTTC.

This chain connects TRBV27 to TRBJ1-1; TRBD1 matches 8 bases. V lost 5 bases, J lost 2 bases, and 7 bases stayed unmatched. CDR3 length equals 15 residues. Germline V gives CDR1 MNHEY, CDR2 SMNVEV (reference sequence). CDR3 in DNA: TGTGCCAGCAGTAGCGGGACAGGAACTAACACTGAAGCTTTCTTT. It specifies CASSSGTGTNTEAFF.

This chain joins TRBV5-8 and TRBJ1-3, with D possibly TRBD1 on 5 matching bases. The V gene lost 0 bases and the J gene lost 4 bases, with 11 bases spanning the gap. Germline CDR1 SGHTS, CDR2 YDEGEE. The CDR3 has 15 amino acids. Here the CDR3 reads CASSLDGGRGNTIYF. Written as DNA, the CDR3 is TGTGCCAGCAGCTTGGACGGGGGTCGGGGAAACACCATATATTTT.

This clone was seen only once. CDR3 loop: CAMGTGEINQPQHF. The CDR3 DNA is TGTGCCATGGGGACAGGGGAGATCAATCAGCCCCAGCATTTT. The chain has TRBV10-3 and TRBJ1-5; 10 positions match TRBD1. Germline CDR1 and CDR2: ENHRY and SYGVKD. The CDR3 is made up of 14 amino acids. The junction had 5 bases not matched to a gene; V was cut back by 9 bases and J by 3 bases.

The chain couples TRBV6-1 to TRBJ2-1; the match to TRBD2 covers 10 bases. The germline V gene has CDR1 MNHNS and CDR2 SASEGT. V was clipped by 3 bases and J by 8 bases; unmatched bases: 10. CDR3 length: 16 residues. In DNA form, the CDR3 reads TGTGCCAGCAGTGAGCGTCTAGCGGGAGAGTCCGATGAGCAGTTCTTC. Protein sequence: CASSERLAGESDEQFF.

The genes are TRBV7-6 and TRBJ2-1; D not certain. Trimming shortened V by 2 bases and J by 6 bases, and 14 bases separated the two germline ends. CDR3 length: 15 residues. CDR1 and CDR2 from the germline V gene are SGHVS and FNYEAQ. As DNA, the CDR3 is TGTGCCAGCAGCTTAACTGTGCGGCGGTCCAATGAGCAGTTCTTC. Encoded protein: CASSLTVRRSNEQFF.

V usage is TRBV6-5 and J usage is TRBJ2-2, with 7 bases identical to TRBD1. This CDR3 contains 15 residues. V shed 4 bases and J 3 bases; nucleotides not matched to a gene: 5. Germline CDR1 MNHEY, CDR2 SVGAGI. This CDR3 reads CASSLGQTYTGELFF. CDR3 DNA sequence: TGTGCCAGCAGTTTGGGACAGACTTACACCGGGGAGCTGTTTTTT.

J is TRBJ2-7 and V is TRBV27, with a tentative D call TRBD2 (7 bases). Trimming removed 7 bases at V and 6 bases at J, with 19 bases between. The CDR3 sequence is 14 residues long. Per germline, CDR1 MNHEY and CDR2 SMNVEV (reference sequence). The chain's CDR3 is CASTQAGASGEQYF. The CDR3 DNA reads TGTGCCAGCACCCAGGCGGGGGCGTCGGGCGAGCAGTACTTC.

The V call is TRBV6-5, the J call TRBJ2-2; 11 nucleotides agree with TRBD2. V gave up 0 bases and J gave up 7 bases; unmatched junction bases: 4. This CDR3 comprises 16 residues. Germline CDR1 is MNHEY and CDR2 is SVGAGI. In DNA, the CDR3 is TGTGCCAGCAGTTACTCCCGGACTAGCGGGCACGGGGAGCTGTTTTTT. It is translated as CASSYSRTSGHGELFF.

The chain joins TRBV21-1 to TRBJ1-5. TRBV21-1 is described as a pseudogene. The CDR3 is 15 amino acids. CDR3 DNA: TGTGCCAGCATCGCTGGGGCAGAGGAGGAGCAGCCCCAGCATTTT. Translated, it gives CASIAGAEEEQPQHF.

The V and J genes are TRBV6-6 and TRBJ2-7, with a weak D call TRBD2 (5 bases). Germline V gene sequence: CDR1 MNHNY, CDR2 SVGAGI (reference sequence). The length of the CDR3 is 13 residues. V lost 0 bases and J 3 bases, leaving 6 bases between the germline ends. The CDR3 coding sequence is TGTGCCAGCAGTTACTCAGGACTCTACGAGCAGTACTTC. Translation: CASSYSGLYEQYF.

The chain joins TRBV11-2 to TRBJ2-1, with 7 nucleotides matching TRBD2. The CDR3 runs 16 residues. CDR1 and CDR2 (germline): SGHAT, FQNNGV. Trimming cost V 0 bases and J 2 bases; bases outside gene matches: 4. The CDR3 DNA sequence: TGTGCCAGCAGCTTAGATCTAGCGGTTCCCTACAATGAGCAGTTCTTC. Amino acids: CASSLDLAVPYNEQFF. Full variable domain (missing parts from reference TRBV11-2 and TRBJ2-1): EAGVAQSPRYKIIEKRQSVAFWCNPISGHATLYWYQQILGQGPKLLIQFQNNGVVDDSQLPKDRFSAERLKGVDSTLKIQPAKLEDSAVYLCASSLDLAVPYNEQFFGPGTRLTVL.

The CDR3 spells CSVVASPNYGYTF. CDR3 nucleotides: TGCAGCGTTGTAGCATCTCCTAACTATGGCTACACCTTC. The J gene is TRBJ1-2, the V gene TRBV29-1, with no clear D. The germline V gene encodes CDR1 SQVTM and CDR2 ANQGSEA. The CDR3 totals 13 residues. The V end was cut by 4 bases, the J end by 0 bases, with 9 bases between.

This rearrangement joins TRBV4-1 to TRBJ2-2; 10 bases align to TRBD2. The CDR3 has 16 amino acids. The junction had 6 bases not matched to a gene; V was cut back by 2 bases and J by 6 bases. The germline V gene has CDR1 MGHRA and CDR2 YSYEKL. CDR3 sequence: CASSQHLAGVPGELFF. Written as DNA, the CDR3 is TGCGCCAGCAGCCAACACCTAGCGGGAGTCCCCGGGGAGCTGTTTTTT.

This chain connects TRBV27 to TRBJ2-7; 9 positions match TRBD2. CDR1 and CDR2 (germline): MNHEY, SMNVEV (reference sequence). Trimming took 3 bases from V and 3 from J; bases not matched to a gene: 6. The CDR3 has 15 amino acids. The CDR3 spells CASSFSASGIYEQYF. As DNA, the CDR3 is TGTGCCAGCAGTTTTTCGGCTAGCGGGATCTACGAGCAGTACTTC.

The chain uses TRBV7-9 and TRBJ2-1, with D perhaps matching TRBD2 (6 bases). Germline V gene data show CDR1 as SEHNR and CDR2 as FQNEAQ (reference sequence). CDR3 size: 15 residues. Trimming shortened V by 7 bases and J by 6 bases, and 19 bases separated the two germline ends. CDR3 region: CASIPTSASPNEQFF. The CDR3 nucleotides read TGTGCCAGCATCCCGACTAGTGCGTCTCCCAATGAGCAGTTCTTC.

V usage is TRBV19 and J usage is TRBJ2-7, with TRBD1 as a possible D gene (7 bases). The germline CDR1 and CDR2 sequences are LNHDA and SQIVND (reference sequence). Trimming took 9 bases from V and 2 from J, leaving 14 bases between them. The CDR3 sequence is 13 residues long. CDR3 protein: CASRQGGAYEQYF. The CDR3 DNA sequence: TGTGCCAGCAGACAGGGAGGCGCCTACGAGCAGTACTTC.

The chain joins TRBV28 to TRBJ1-1; the D gene is possibly TRBD1 (6 bases). Trimming stripped 11 bases from V and 3 bases from J, with 19 bases between. CDR3 size: 14 residues. CDR1 and CDR2 from the germline V gene are MDHEN and SYDVKM. In DNA form, the CDR3 reads TGTGCCGCCAGGGACACTGAGACCTACACTGAAGCTTTCTTT. This sequence encodes CAARDTETYTEAFF. The full variable domain, with the rest looked up from reference TRBV28 and TRBJ1-1, is DVKVTQSSRYLVKRTGEKVFLECVQDMDHENMFWYRQDPGLGLRLIYFSYDVKMKEKGDIPEGYSVSREKKERFSLILESASTNQTSMYLCAARDTETYTEAFFGQGTRLTVV.

The chain recombines TRBV6-4 with TRBJ2-6; D uncertain. CDR3 size: 13 residues. Germline V gene sequence: CDR1 MRHNA, CDR2 SNTAGT. V was trimmed by 3 bases and J by 2 bases, leaving 2 bases between them. This CDR3 reads CASSEAGANVLTF. The DNA for the CDR3 is TGTGCCAGCAGTGAGGCTGGGGCCAACGTCCTGACTTTC.

The V gene is TRBV2, the J gene TRBJ2-7, with 7 bases that match TRBD1. Germline trimming cut 6 bases from V and 2 bases from J; bases unmatched to any gene: 13. The CDR3 totals 16 residues. Germline V CDR1 and CDR2: SNHLY, FYNNEI. The CDR3 coding sequence is TGTGCCAGCAGCGAGATCACAGGGGTGGGCCCCTACGAGCAGTACTTC. Translating it yields CASSEITGVGPYEQYF.

The rearrangement links TRBV28 to TRBJ2-5; D is undetermined. The J call may be mistaken, given a closer DNA end match to TRBJ2-7. From germline, CDR1 is MDHEN and CDR2 SYDVKM. The CDR3 contains 11 residues. For the CDR3, the DNA is TGTGCCAGCAGTTTCATCTACGAGCAGTACTTC. Protein sequence: CASSFIYEQYF.

Concerning this clone itself: The same CDR3 can be traced to other DNA sequences in this sample. CDR3 sequence reads: CASSLAQETQYF. CDR3 in DNA: TGTGCCAGCAGCCTTGCTCAAGAGACCCAGTACTTC. The V call is TRBV7-9, the J call TRBJ2-5, with no clear D. This CDR3 has 12 amino acids. V lost 5 bases and J lost 2, with 6 bases in between. Germline lookup yields CDR1 SEHNR and CDR2 FQNEAQ (reference sequence).